This paragraph reports one T cell receptor beta chain. This clonotype turned up a few times. This receptor's antigen is unknown. Within one base of it there is no much larger clone, and no base qualities were kept. This record belongs to a study of response to subunit inactivated influenza vaccine (dated by TCRdb to the late 2010s). As for the study more broadly: The study used deep quantitative T cell receptor repertoire profiling to track responses to a trivalent subunit inactivated influenza vaccine. What the research found in general, with its limitations: According to the authors, only a limited number of new T cells may be recruited by each seasonal influenza vaccination.

Via the germline V gene, CDR1 is MNHNS and CDR2 SASEGT. Including cysteine and phenylalanine, the CDR3 has 17 amino acids. Of the read, only the CDR3 DNA is kept; its 51 bases are in frame from base 1. V is shortened by 0 bases, J by 8 bases, and the region joining them spans 17 bases. Libraries were made using RT-PCR. Sequencing was carried out with an Illumina HiSeq 2500. TCRdb itself trimmed the public reads at Q25 with fastp, ran MiXCR and retained productive beta chains. Rows with a matching CDR3 protein are joined into one entry that keeps the most common DNA and genes. The sample table records roughly 500,000 distinct CDR3 sequences; approximately 20% of these occur just once. About 2.8% of the sample belongs to the ten largest clones. The sample was also reused in another study, on T cells expressing NK-cell markers. As that second study puts it: TCR beta cDNA libraries were made by 5'RACE template switching that added a universal primer site and unique molecular identifiers. Eight or nine donors provided sorted CD3+CD56+NKG2C+, CD3+CD56+NKG2C- and CD3+CD56-NKG2C+ T-cell subsets, whose TCR beta-chain repertoires were profiled. Among the eight sequenced donors, only one was HCMV-seronegative, while the other seven were HCMV-seropositive. To restrict sorting to alphabetaTCR-expressing T cells, an anti-gammadeltaTCR antibody was added in several experiments. In over five donors, the dominant CD3+CD56+NKG2C+ clonotypes were among the top 10 CD8+ clonotypes and accounted for about 1.0-7.5% of CD8+ T cells. Those dominant clonotypes were again the most abundant among CD3+CD56-NKG2C+ cells in a handful of donors, at about 25-60.1%. Whether the expanded NKG2C-expressing T cell clones were specific for HCMV antigens was left unclear. Randomly selected healthy volunteers, three men and five women, were used as the eight sequenced donors. HCMV serostatus was determined by detecting HCMV-specific IgG in serum with a commercial ELISA kit. Peripheral blood mononuclear cells were isolated from blood by Ficoll density gradient centrifugation. Using Miltenyi isolation kits, CD4+ and CD8+ T cells were isolated from PBMC through magnetic immunoseparation. cDNA synthesis was primed from the TCR beta constant segment, followed by two successive PCR amplification steps. The libraries were sequenced on Illumina HiSeq 2000/2500, MiSeq or NextSeq, producing 2 x 150 bp reads. MIGEC was used to demultiplex reads and group the reads by UMI, and MiTCR was used to assemble and quantify clonotypes. To remove erroneous sequences, TCR cDNA sequences were retained only when supported by two or more reads. The tcR package was used for downstream repertoire analysis, and clonotypes were matched between fractions using CDR3 nucleotide sequence together with V segment. VDJmatch was used to annotate antigen specificity against VDJdb, with one amino acid substitution allowed in CDR3.

The input for sequencing was CD4+ T cells sorted from PBMCs, taken 11 to 12 days after vaccination. The receptor's source is a man in his fifties or sixties who received an inactivated influenza vaccine. Donor details come from another sample of the same person, matched by shared clones. The rearranged segments are TRBV6-1 and TRBJ1-6, with a weak D call of TRBD1 (5 bases match). The CDR3 in this case is CASSEALGAGSDSPLHF. The DNA sequence is TGTGCCAGCAGTGAAGCGCTAGGGGCAGGGTCTGATTCACCCCTCCACTTT.